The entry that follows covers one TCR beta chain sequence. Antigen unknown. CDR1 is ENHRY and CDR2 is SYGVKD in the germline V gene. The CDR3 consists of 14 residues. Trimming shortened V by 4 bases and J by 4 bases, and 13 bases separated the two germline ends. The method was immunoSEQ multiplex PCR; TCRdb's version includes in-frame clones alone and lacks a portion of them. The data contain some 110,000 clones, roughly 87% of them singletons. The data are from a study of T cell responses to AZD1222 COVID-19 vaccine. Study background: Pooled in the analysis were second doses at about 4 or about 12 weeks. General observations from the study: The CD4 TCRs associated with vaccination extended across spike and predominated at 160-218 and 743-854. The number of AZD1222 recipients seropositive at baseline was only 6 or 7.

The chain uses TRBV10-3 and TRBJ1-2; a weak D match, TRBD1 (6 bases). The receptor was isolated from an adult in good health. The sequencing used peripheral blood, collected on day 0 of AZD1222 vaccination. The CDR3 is CAISALPGAYGYTF. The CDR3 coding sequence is TGTGCCATCAGTGCTCTACCAGGGGCCTATGGCTACACCTTC.